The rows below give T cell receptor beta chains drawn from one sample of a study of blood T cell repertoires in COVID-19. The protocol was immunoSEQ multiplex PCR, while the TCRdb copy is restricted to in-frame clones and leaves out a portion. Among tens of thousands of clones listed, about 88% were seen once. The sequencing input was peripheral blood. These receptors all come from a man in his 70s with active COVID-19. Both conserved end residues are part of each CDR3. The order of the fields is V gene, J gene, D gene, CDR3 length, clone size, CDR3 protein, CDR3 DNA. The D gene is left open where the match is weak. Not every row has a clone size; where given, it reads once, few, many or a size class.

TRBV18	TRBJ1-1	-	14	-	CASSPGRERPEAFF	TGTGCCAGCTCTCCGGGACGGGAGAGGCCTGAAGCTTTCTTT
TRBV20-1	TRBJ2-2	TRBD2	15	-	CSASRGGRATGELFF	TGCAGTGCTAGTCGGGGCGGGAGGGCCACCGGGGAGCTGTTTTTT
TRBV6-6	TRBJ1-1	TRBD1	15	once	CASSRGQGGGTEAFF	TGTGCCAGCAGTCGCGGACAGGGAGGGGGCACTGAAGCTTTCTTT
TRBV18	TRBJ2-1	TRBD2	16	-	CASSRTAGGPYNEQFF	TGTGCCAGCTCACGAACAGCGGGAGGTCCCTACAATGAGCAGTTCTTC
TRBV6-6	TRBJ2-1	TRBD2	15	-	CASRLAGSSYNEQFF	TGTGCCAGCAGACTAGCGGGCAGCTCCTACAATGAGCAGTTCTTC
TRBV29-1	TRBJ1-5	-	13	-	CSVAENSNQPQHF	TGCAGCGTTGCGGAGAATAGCAATCAGCCCCAGCATTTT
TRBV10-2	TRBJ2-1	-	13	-	CASSAPGVGEQFF	TGCGCCAGCAGTGCCCCAGGGGTGGGTGAGCAGTTCTTC
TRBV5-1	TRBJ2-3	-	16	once	CASSLAQAAYTDTQYF	TGCGCCAGCAGCTTGGCCCAAGCGGCTTACACAGATACGCAGTATTTT
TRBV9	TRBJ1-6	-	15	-	CASSVGRSQGSPLHF	TGTGCCAGCAGCGTAGGACGGTCGCAGGGTTCACCCCTCCACTTT
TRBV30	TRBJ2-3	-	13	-	CAWSRVSTDTQYF	TGTGCCTGGAGTCGGGTTAGCACAGATACGCAGTATTTT
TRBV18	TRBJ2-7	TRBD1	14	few	CASSQSGQGGEQYF	TGTGCCAGCTCTCAAAGCGGACAGGGGGGCGAGCAGTACTTC
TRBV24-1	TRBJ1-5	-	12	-	CATSDSGSPQHF	TGTGCCACCAGTGACTCGGGGTCGCCCCAGCATTTT
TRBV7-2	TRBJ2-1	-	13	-	CASSPIMREEQFF	TGTGCCAGCAGCCCCATCATGCGCGAGGAGCAGTTCTTC
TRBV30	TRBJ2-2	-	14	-	CAWSPDPGTGELFF	TGTGCCTGGAGTCCAGACCCAGGCACCGGGGAGCTGTTTTTT
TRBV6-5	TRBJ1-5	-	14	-	CASSRPGYNQPQHF	TGTGCCAGCAGCCGCCCAGGGTACAATCAGCCCCAGCATTTT
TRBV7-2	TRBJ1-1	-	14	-	CASSFREGETEAFF	TGTGCCAGCAGCTTTCGAGAGGGGGAGACTGAAGCTTTCTTT
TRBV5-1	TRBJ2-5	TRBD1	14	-	CASSPGTAQETQYF	TGCGCCAGCAGCCCAGGGACAGCCCAAGAGACCCAGTACTTC